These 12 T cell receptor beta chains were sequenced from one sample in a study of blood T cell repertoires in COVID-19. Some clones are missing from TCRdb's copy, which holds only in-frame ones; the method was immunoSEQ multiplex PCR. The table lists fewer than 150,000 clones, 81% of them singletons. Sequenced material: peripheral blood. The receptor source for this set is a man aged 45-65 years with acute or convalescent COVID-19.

The CDR3 bases are TGTGCCAGCAGCTGGGGGGGCGGCGGAACCTATGGCTACACCTTC. It yields the protein CASSWGGGGTYGYTF. V and J are TRBV5-5 and TRBJ1-2, with D maybe TRBD1 (6 bases). Trimming removed 3 bases from V and 4 bases from J, with 16 bases in between. Germline values: CDR1 SGHKS, CDR2 YYEKEE (reference sequence). The CDR3 is made up of 15 amino acids.

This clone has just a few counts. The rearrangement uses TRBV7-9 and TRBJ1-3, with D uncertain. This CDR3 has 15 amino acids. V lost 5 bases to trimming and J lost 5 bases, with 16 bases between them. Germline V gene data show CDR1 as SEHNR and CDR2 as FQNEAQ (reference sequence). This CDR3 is CASSIAWHPRNTIYF. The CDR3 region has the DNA TGTGCCAGCAGCATTGCATGGCACCCCCGAAACACCATATATTTT.

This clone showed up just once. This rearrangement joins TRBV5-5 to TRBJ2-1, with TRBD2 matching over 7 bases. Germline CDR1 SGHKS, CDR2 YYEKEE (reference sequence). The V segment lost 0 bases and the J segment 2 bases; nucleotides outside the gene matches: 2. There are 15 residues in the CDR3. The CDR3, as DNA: TGTGCCAGCAGCTTGGGGGCGGGGGCCTACAATGAGCAGTTCTTC. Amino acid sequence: CASSLGAGAYNEQFF.

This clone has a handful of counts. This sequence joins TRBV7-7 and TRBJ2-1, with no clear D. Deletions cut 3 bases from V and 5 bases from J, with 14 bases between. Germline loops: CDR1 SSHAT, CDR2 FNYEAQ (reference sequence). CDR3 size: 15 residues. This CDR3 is CASSLDQAPNNEQFF. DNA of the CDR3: TGTGCCAGCAGCTTGGATCAGGCCCCTAACAATGAGCAGTTCTTC.

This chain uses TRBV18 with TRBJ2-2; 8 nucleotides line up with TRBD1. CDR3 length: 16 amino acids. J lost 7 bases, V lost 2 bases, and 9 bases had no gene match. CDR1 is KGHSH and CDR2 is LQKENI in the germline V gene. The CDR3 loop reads CASSPYSQGASGELFF. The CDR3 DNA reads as TGTGCCAGCTCACCATATTCTCAGGGGGCAAGCGGGGAGCTGTTTTTT.

CDR3 in DNA: TGTGCCAGCATGGGCGGAGGGGCCTCTGGAAACACCATATATTTT. This gives the protein CASMGGGASGNTIYF. This chain links TRBV28 with TRBJ1-3; TRBD1 might be the D (5 bases). Germline loops: CDR1 MDHEN, CDR2 SYDVKM. V lost 7 bases to trimming and J lost 0 bases, with 13 bases between them. There are 15 residues in the CDR3.

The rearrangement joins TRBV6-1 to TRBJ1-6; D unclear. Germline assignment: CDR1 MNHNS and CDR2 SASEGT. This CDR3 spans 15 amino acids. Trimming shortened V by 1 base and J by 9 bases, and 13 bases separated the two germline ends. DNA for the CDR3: TGTGCCAGCAGTGAAGGCGAGGGCTGGGGTTCACCCCTCCACTTT. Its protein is CASSEGEGWGSPLHF.

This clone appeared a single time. DNA for the CDR3: TGTGCCAGCAGCGTAGGGGGGGGTTACCAAGAGACCCAGTACTTC. Protein: CASSVGGGYQETQYF. The rearrangement links TRBV9 to TRBJ2-5; 7 bases agree with TRBD2. The length of the CDR3 is 15 residues. Germline values: CDR1 SGDLS, CDR2 YYNGEE. Unmatched junction bases numbered 2, after V lost 0 bases and J lost 0 bases.

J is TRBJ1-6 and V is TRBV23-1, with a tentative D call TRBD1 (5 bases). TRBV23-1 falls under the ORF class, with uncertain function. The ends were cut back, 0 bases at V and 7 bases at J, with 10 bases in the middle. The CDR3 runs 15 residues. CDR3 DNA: TGCGCCAGCAGTCAATCTGCGGGGGGGAATTCACCCCTCCACTTT. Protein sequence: CASSQSAGGNSPLHF.

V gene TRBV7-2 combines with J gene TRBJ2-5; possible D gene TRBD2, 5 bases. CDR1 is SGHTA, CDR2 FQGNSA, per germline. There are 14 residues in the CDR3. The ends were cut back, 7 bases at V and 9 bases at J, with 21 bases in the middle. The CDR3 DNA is TGTGCCAGCACCGTAAGCAGCGGCTACGGGGCCCAGTACTTC. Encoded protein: CASTVSSGYGAQYF.

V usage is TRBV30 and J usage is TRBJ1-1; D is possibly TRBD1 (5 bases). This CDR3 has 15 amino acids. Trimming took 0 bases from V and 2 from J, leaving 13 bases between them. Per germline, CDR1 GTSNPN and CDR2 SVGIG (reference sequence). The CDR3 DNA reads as TGTGCCTGGAGTGTACGGGGGAGAGGAAACACTGAAGCTTTCTTT. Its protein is CAWSVRGRGNTEAFF.

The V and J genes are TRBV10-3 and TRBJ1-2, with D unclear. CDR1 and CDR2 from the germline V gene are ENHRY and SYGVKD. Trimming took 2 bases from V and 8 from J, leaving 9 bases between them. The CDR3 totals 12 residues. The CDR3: CAISELERGYTF. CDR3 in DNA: TGTGCCATCAGTGAGCTGGAGCGAGGCTACACCTTC.